This T cell receptor (beta chain) was sequenced during a study of monozygotic twins with inflammatory bowel disease. Study observations and caveats: The inverse Simpson measure of TCRbeta diversity was lower in IBD patients than in healthy co-twins. Repertoires of patients may have been made more variable by differing immunosuppressive treatments.

TCRdb reprocessed the 5' RACE reads; each CDR3 protein has one entry and no DNA is given. The ten most abundant clones cover 6.5% to 9% of a sample with 150,000 to 200,000 distinct CDR3 sequences. The germline V gene encodes CDR1 LNHDA and CDR2 SQIVND (reference sequence). The CDR3 totals 17 residues. Comments on this clonotype: Its antigen remains unknown.

The source of this sequence is a human donor with ulcerative colitis or Crohn's disease, or a healthy co-twin of an affected twin (not recorded which). Sequencing was performed on blood. V usage is TRBV19 and J usage is TRBJ2-1; TCRdb reports TRBD2, a call that lacks DNA to check it against. The chain's CDR3 is CASRTSLGSPSYNEQFF.